This T cell receptor beta chain was sequenced in a study of cytomegalovirus exposure and HLA in healthy donors. Study results and caveats: A later analysis showed HLA-associated TCR beta chains outstripping equally common others in clonal expansion. Relative to the roughly 690-donor mean, N-insertions were reportedly fewer in an Asian-associated ancestry cluster in a later analysis. TCR beta chains numbering under 200 were designated cytomegalovirus-associated.

With 1 base removed from V and 5 bases from J, the gap between germline ends came to 8 bases. Germline CDR1 reads GTSNPN; CDR2 reads SVGIG (reference sequence). The CDR3 has 13 residues. PCR used 60 Vbeta primers and 13 Jbeta primers. TCRdb's table, derived via immunoSEQ multiplex PCR, lists solely in-frame clones and lacks some. The table records 85,000 to 130,000 clones, approximately 76% of them present only once. As concerns this clone: Its specificity is not known.

This chain connects TRBV30 to TRBJ1-4; D gene unclear. The material sequenced was PBMCs. The clonotype originates from a woman between 18 and 29 years old in good health and CMV-seropositive. The CDR3 nucleotides are TGTGCCTGGAGTGCGAGATTAAATGAAAAACTGTTTTTT. Its translation is CAWSARLNEKLFF.